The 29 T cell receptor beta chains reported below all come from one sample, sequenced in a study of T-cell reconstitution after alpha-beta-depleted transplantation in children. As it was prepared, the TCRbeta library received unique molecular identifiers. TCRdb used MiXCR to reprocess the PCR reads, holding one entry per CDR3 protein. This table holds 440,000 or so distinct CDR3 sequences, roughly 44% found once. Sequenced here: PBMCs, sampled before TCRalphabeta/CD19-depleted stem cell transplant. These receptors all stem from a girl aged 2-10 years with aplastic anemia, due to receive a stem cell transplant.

CDR3 amino acids: CATASGVEETQYF. The CDR3 DNA follows: TGTGCCACCGCCTCAGGGGTGGAAGAGACCCAGTACTTC. This chain joins TRBV24-1 and TRBJ2-5; D may be TRBD1 (6 bases). V lost 9 bases and J lost 3, with 13 bases in between. CDR3 length equals 13 residues. Looked up from germline, CDR1 is KGHDR and CDR2 is SFDVKD.

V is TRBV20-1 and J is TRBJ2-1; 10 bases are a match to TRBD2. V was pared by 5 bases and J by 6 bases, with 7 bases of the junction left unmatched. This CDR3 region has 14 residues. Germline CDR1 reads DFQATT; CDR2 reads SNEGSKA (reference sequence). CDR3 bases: TGCAGTGCTTTTACTAGCGGGACTCCCAATGAGCAGTTCTTC. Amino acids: CSAFTSGTPNEQFF.

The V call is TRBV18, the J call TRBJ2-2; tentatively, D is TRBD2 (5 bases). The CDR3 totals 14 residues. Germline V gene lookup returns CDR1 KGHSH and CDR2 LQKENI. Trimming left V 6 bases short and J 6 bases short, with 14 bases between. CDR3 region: CASSQAVRSGELFF. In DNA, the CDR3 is TGTGCCAGCTCCCAAGCGGTGAGGTCCGGGGAGCTGTTTTTT.

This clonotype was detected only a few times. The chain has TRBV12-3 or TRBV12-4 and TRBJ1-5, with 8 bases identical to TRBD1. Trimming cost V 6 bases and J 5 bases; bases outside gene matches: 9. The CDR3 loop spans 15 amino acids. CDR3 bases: TGTGCCAGCAGCTTTATGGACAGGGCACATCAGCCCCAGCATTTT. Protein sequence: CASSFMDRAHQPQHF.

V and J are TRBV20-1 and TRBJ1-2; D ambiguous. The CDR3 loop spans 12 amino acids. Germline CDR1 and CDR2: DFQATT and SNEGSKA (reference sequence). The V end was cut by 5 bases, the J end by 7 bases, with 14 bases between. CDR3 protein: CSAPRAGFGYTF. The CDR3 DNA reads TGCAGTGCTCCTAGGGCAGGCTTTGGCTACACCTTC.

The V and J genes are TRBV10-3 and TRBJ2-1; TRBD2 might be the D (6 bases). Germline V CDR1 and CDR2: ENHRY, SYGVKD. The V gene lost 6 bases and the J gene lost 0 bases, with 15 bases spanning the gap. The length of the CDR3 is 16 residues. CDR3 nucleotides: TGTGCCATCAGGGGTGGCGTCGGGGGCTCCTACAATGAGCAGTTCTTC. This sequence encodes CAIRGGVGGSYNEQFF.

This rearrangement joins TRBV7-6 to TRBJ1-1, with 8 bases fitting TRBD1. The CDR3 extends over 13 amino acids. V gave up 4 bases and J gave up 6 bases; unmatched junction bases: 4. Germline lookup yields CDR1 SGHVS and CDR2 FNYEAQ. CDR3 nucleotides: TGTGCCAGCAGCTCGACAGGGGCTTCTGAAGCTTTCTTT. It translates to CASSSTGASEAFF.

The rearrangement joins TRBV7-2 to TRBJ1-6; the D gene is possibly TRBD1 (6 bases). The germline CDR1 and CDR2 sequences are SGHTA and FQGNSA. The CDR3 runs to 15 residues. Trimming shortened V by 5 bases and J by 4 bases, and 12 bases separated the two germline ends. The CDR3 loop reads CASSMDSQYNSPLHF. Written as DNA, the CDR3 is TGTGCCAGCAGCATGGACAGCCAGTATAATTCACCCCTCCACTTT.

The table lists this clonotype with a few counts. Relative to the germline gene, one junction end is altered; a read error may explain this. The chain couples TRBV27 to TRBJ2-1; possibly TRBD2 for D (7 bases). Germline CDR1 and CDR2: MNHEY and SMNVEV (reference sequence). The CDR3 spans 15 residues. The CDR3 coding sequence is TGCGCCAGCAGCTTTAGGGGGGGGTCCTACAATGAGCAGTTCTTC. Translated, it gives CASSFRGGSYNEQFF.

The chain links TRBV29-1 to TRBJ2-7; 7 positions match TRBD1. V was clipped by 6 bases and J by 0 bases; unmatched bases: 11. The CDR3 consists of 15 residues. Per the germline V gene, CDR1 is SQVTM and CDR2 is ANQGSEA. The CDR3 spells CSVGNTGVFSYEQYF. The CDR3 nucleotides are TGCAGCGTAGGGAACACAGGGGTCTTCTCCTACGAGCAGTACTTC.

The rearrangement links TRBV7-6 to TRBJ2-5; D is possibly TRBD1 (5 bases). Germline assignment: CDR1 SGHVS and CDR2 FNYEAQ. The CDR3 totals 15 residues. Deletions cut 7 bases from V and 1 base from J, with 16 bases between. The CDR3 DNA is TGTGCCAGCACCCAGAGGTCAGGGCCCCAAGAGACCCAGTACTTC. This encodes CASTQRSGPQETQYF.

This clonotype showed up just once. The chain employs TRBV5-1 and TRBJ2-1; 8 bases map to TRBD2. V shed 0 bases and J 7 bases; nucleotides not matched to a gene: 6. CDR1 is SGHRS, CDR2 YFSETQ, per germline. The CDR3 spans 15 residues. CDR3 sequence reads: CASSLAGLAANEQFF. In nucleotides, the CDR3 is TGCGCCAGCAGCTTGGCCGGACTAGCTGCAAATGAGCAGTTCTTC.

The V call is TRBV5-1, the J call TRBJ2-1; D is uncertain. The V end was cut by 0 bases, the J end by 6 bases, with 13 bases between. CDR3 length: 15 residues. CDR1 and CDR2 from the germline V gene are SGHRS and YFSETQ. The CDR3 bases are TGCGCCAGCAGCTTGGTGGGTCCCGGAGCCAATGAGCAGTTCTTC. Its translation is CASSLVGPGANEQFF. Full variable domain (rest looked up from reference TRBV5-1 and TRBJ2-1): KAGVTQTPRYLIKTRGQQVTLSCSPISGHRSVSWYQQTPGQGLQFLFEYFSETQRNKGNFPGRFSGRQFSNSRSEMNVSTLELGDSALYLCASSLVGPGANEQFFGPGTRLTVL.

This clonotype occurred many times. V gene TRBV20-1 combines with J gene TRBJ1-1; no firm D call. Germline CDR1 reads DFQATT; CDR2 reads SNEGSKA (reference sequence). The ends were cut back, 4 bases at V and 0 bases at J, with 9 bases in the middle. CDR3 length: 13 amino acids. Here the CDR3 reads CSATPGLNTEAFF. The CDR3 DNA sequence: TGCAGTGCTACGCCGGGCCTGAACACTGAAGCTTTCTTT.

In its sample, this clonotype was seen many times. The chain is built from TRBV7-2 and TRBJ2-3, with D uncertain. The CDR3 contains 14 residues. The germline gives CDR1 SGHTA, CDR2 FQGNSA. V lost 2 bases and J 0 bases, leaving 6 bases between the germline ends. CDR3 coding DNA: TGTGCCAGCAGCTTATTACCCAGCACAGATACGCAGTATTTT. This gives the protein CASSLLPSTDTQYF.

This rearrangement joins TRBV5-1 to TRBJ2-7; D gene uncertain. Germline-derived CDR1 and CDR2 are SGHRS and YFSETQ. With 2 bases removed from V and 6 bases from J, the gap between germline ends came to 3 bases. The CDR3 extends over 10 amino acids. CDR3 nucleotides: TGCGCCAGCAGCTTCCCCGAGCAGTACTTC. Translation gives CASSFPEQYF.

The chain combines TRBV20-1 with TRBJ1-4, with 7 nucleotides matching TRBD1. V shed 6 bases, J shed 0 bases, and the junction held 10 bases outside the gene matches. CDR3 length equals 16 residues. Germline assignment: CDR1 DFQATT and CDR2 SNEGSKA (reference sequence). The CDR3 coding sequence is TGCAGTGCAGCAGACAGGGCTCGAGCAACTAATGAAAAACTGTTTTTT. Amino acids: CSAADRARATNEKLFF.

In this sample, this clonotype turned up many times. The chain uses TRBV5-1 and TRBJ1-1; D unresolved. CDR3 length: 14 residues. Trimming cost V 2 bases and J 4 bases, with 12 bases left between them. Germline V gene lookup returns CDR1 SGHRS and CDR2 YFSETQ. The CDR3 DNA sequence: TGCGCCAGCAGCTTAGCGGGTCTGGGCACTGAAGCTTTCTTT. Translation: CASSLAGLGTEAFF.

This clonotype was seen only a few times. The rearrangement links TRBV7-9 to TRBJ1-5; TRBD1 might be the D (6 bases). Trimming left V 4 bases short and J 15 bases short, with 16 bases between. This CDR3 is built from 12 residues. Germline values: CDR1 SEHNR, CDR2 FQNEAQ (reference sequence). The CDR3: CASSSGGPSRHF. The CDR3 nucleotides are TGTGCCAGCAGCTCTGGGGGGCCGTCACGGCATTTT.

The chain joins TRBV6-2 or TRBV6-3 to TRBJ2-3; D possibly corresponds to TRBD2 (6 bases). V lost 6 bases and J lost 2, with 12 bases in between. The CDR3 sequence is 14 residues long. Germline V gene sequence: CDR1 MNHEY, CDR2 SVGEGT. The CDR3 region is CASRRDHLTDTQYF. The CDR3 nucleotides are TGTGCCAGCAGGCGGGACCACCTCACAGATACGCAGTATTTT.

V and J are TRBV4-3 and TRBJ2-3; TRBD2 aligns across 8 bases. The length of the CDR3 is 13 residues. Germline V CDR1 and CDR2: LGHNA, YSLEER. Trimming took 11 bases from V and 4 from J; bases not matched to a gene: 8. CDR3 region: CASSGGPSDTQYF. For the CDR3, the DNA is TGCGCCTCATCGGGAGGGCCCTCAGATACGCAGTATTTT.

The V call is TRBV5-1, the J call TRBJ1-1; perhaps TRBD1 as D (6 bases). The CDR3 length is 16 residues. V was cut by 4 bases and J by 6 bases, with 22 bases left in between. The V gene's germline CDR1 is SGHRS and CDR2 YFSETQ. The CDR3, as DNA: TGCGCCAGCAGCCCTGCAGGGGCCCCCTACTCGGCTGAAGCTTTCTTT. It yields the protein CASSPAGAPYSAEAFF.

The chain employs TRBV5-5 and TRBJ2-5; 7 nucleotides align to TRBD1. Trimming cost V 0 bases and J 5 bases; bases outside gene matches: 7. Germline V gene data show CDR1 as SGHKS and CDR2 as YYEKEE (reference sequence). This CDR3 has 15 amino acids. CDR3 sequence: CASSLVQGSLETQYF. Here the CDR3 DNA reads TGTGCCAGCAGCTTGGTACAGGGGTCCCTTGAGACCCAGTACTTC. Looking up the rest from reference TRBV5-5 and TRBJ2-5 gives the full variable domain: DAGVTQSPTHLIKTRGQQVTLRCSPISGHKSVSWYQQVLGQGPQFIFQYYEKEERGRGNFPDRFSARQFPNYSSELNVNALLLGDSALYLCASSLVQGSLETQYFGPGTRLLVL.

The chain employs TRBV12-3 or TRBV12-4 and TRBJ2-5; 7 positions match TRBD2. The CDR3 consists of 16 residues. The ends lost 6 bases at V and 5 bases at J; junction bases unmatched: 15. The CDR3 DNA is TGTGCCAGCAGAGCCGGGGGGATGGGGAATCTCGAGACCCAGTACTTC. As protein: CASRAGGMGNLETQYF.

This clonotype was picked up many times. The CDR3 nucleotides read TGCAGTGCTAAACGGTCTGGCAATCAGCCCCAGCATTTT. Protein: CSAKRSGNQPQHF. The J gene is TRBJ1-5, the V gene TRBV20-1, with D uncertain. The CDR3 has 13 residues. Between the trimmed V and J ends, which lost 4 bases and 2 bases, there was a span of 9 bases. Germline V gives CDR1 DFQATT, CDR2 SNEGSKA (reference sequence).

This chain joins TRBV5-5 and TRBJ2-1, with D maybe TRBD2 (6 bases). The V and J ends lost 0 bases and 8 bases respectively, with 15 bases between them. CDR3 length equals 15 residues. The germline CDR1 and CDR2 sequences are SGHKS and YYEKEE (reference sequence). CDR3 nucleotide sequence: TGTGCCAGCAGCTTGGGAGGAGGGATGAGCTATGAGCAGTTCTTC. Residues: CASSLGGGMSYEQFF.

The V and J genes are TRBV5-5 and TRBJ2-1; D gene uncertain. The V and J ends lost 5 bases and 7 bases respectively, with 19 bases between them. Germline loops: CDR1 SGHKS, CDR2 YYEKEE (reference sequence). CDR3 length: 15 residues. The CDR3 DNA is TGTGCCAGCAGTCAAAACATCGGTTACGCAAATGAGCAGTTCTTC. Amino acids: CASSQNIGYANEQFF.

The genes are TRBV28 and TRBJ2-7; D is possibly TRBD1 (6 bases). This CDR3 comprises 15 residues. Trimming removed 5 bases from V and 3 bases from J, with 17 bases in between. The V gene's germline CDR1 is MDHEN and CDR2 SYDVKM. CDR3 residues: CASSQGQWRNYEQYF. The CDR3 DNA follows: TGTGCCAGCAGTCAAGGACAGTGGAGGAACTACGAGCAGTACTTC. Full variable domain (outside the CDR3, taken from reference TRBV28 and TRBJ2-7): DVKVTQSSRYLVKRTGEKVFLECVQDMDHENMFWYRQDPGLGLRLIYFSYDVKMKEKGDIPEGYSVSREKKERFSLILESASTNQTSMYLCASSQGQWRNYEQYFGPGTRLTVT.

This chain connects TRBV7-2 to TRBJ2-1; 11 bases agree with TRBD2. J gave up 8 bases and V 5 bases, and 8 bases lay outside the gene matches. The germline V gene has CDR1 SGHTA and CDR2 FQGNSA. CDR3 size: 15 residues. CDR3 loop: CASSISGRVVDEQFF. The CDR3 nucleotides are TGTGCCAGCAGCATTAGCGGGAGGGTAGTGGATGAGCAGTTCTTC.